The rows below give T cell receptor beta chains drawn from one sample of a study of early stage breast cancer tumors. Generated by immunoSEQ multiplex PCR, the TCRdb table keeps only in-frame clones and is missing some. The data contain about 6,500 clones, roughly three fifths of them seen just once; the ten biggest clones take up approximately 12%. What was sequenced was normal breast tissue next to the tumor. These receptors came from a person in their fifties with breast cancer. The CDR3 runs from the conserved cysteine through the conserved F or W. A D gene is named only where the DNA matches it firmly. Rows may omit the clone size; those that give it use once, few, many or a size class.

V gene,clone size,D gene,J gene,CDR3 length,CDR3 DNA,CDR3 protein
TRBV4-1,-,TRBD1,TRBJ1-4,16,TGCGCCAGCAGCCCGTCTGGACAGGGCTGGAATGAAAAACTGTTTTTT,CASSPSGQGWNEKLFF
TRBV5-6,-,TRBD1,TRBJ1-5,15,TGTGCCAGCAGCTCCGGGACAGGGGGGAAACAGCCCCAGCATTTT,CASSSGTGGKQPQHF
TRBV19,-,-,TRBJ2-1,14,TGTGCCAGTAGCTTCCCGGTTGCTGGGAATGAGCAGTTCTTC,CASSFPVAGNEQFF
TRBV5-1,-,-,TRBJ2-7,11,TGCGCCAGCAGCTCCACCTACGAGCAGTACTTC,CASSSTYEQYF
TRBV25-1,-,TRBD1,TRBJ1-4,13,TGTGCCAGCCGCGACAGGGAAGGTGAAAAACTGTTTTTT,CASRDREGEKLFF
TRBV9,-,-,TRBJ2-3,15,TGTGCCAGCAGCCTAGCCGTCGACAGCACAGATACGCAGTATTTT,CASSLAVDSTDTQYF
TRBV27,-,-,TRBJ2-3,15,TGTGCCAGCAGTTTGTGGGGCGCCAACACAGATACGCAGTATTTT,CASSLWGANTDTQYF
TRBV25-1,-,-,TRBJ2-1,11,TGTGCCAGCAGGGGTTACAATGAGCAGTTCTTC,CASRGYNEQFF
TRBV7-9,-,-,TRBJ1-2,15,TGTGCCAGCAGCTTAGCCGGGGACCGCAACTATGGCTACACCTTC,CASSLAGDRNYGYTF
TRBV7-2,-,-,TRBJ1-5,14,TGTGCCAGCAGCTTAGGGGGGACAAATCAGCCCCAGCATTTT,CASSLGGTNQPQHF
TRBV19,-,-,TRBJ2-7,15,TGTGCCAGTAGTATTTCAACGGGAGTGGGTTACGAGCAGTACTTC,CASSISTGVGYEQYF
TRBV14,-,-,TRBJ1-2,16,TGTGCCAGCAGCCAAGATGATTGGGGATCTGGCTATGGCTACACCTTC,CASSQDDWGSGYGYTF
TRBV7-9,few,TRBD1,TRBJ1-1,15,TGTGCCAGCGATGAGACTGGGACAGTGAACACTGAAGCTTTCTTT,CASDETGTVNTEAFF
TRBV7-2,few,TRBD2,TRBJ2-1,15,TGTGCCAGCAGCTTAACTAGCGGCCCCTACAATGAGCAGTTCTTC,CASSLTSGPYNEQFF
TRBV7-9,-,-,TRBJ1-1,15,TGTGCCAGCAGCCCTCCGGACAGCCAGTTGTTCGCAGCTTTCTTT,CASSPPDSQLFAAFF
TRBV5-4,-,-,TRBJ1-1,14,TGTGCCAGCAGCCGTTCCGAGGTGAACACTGAAGCTTTCTTT,CASSRSEVNTEAFF
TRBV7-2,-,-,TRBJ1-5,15,TGTGCCAGCAGTCCTCACCCCAGGGGAGGAGTGCCCCAGCATTTT,CASSPHPRGGVPQHF
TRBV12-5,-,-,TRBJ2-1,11,TGTGCTAGTGGCCCTGAGGCCGGGCAGTTCTTC,CASGPEAGQFF
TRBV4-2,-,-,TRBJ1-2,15,TGTGCCAGCAGCCCCCCGGGGCAACTTATCTATGGCTACACCTTC,CASSPPGQLIYGYTF
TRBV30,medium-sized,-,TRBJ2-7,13,TGTGCCTGGAGTGTAGGGGCGGTCTACGAGCAGTACTTC,CAWSVGAVYEQYF
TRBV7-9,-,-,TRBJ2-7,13,TGTGCCAGCAGCTTAGAGCAGGGGATGGAGCAGTACTTC,CASSLEQGMEQYF
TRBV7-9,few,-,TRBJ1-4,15,TGTGCCAGCAGCTTAGATTACAGCTCGAATGAAAAACTGTTTTTT,CASSLDYSSNEKLFF
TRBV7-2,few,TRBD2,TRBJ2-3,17,TGTGCCAGCAGCCCACCGCAGCTAGCGGGAGTGGTAGATACGCAGTATTTT,CASSPPQLAGVVDTQYF